The clone carrying this T cell receptor beta chain was picked up one time. Its matching antigen is unknown. Primers included in the PCR were 60 Vbeta and 13 Jbeta primers. The repertoire was sequenced with immunoSEQ multiplex PCR; TCRdb's copy has only in-frame clones and lacks some. Found here are about 240,000 clones, about 85% of them singletons; the top ten hold about 0.22%. The data originate from a study of cytomegalovirus exposure and HLA in healthy donors. About the research overall: Unique TCR beta sequences numbering about 100 million came from 150 million to 200 million T cells in an earlier analysis.

The CDR3 has 13 residues. With V trimmed by 8 bases and J by 3 bases, 9 bases remained unmatched. Germline values: CDR1 GTSNPN, CDR2 SVGIG (reference sequence). Study-wide points: For cytomegalovirus status, the classifier reportedly gave diagnoses with high specificity and sensitivity. Researchers reported in a later analysis that a missense DCLRE1C variant was tied to TCR beta V- and J-gene trimming. Being productive about 90% or about 30% of the time was typical of most TCR beta V segments in an earlier analysis.

The clonotype originates from a girl aged 2-10 years in good health and CMV-seronegative. The sequenced sample was PBMCs. The rearrangement joins TRBV30 to TRBJ2-5; TRBD1 matches 7 bases. In DNA, the CDR3 is TGTGCCATCTCACAGGGGTACGAAGAGACCCAGTACTTC. It codes for CAISQGYEETQYF.